These T cell receptor beta chains were read from a single sample in a study of cytomegalovirus exposure and HLA in healthy donors. Repertoires were generated with immunoSEQ multiplex PCR, while TCRdb's copy carries only in-frame clones and drops some. This table has over 100,000 clones, roughly 88% appearing once. The sample consisted of PBMCs. The receptors were gathered from a woman between 18 and 29 years old in good health and CMV-seropositive. The CDR3 runs from the conserved cysteine through the conserved F or W. A D gene is named only where the DNA matches it firmly. Clone size is given for some rows only: seen once, a few or many times, or a class if the clone is expanded.

cdr3_aa cdr3_nt clone_size d_call j_call v_call
CASSESGTVSGGYTF TGTGCCAGCAGTGAATCTGGGACAGTATCTGGTGGCTACACCTTC once TRBD1 TRBJ1-2 TRBV6-1
CASSLARLAGGPREQFF TGTGCCAGCAGCTTAGCGAGACTAGCGGGAGGGCCGCGTGAGCAGTTCTTC - TRBD2 TRBJ2-1 TRBV7-2
CASSEAGTYTEAFF TGTGCCAGCAGTGAAGCGGGGACATACACTGAAGCTTTCTTT - - TRBJ1-1 TRBV6-1
CASSFSETLNTEAFF TGTGCCAGCAGTTTTTCCGAGACACTGAACACTGAAGCTTTCTTT - - TRBJ1-1 TRBV27
CSVVRDRGFPNYGYTF TGCAGCGTTGTGAGGGACAGGGGGTTTCCTAACTATGGCTACACCTTC - TRBD1 TRBJ1-2 TRBV29-1
CASSVGDSGTYEQYF TGTGCCAGCAGCGTAGGCGATAGCGGGACCTACGAGCAGTACTTC - TRBD2 TRBJ2-7 TRBV9
CSVRGFANTEAFF TGCAGCGTTCGGGGGTTCGCAAACACTGAAGCTTTCTTT - - TRBJ1-1 TRBV29-1
CASSYKNRGNYGYTF TGCGCCAGCAGTTATAAAAACAGGGGAAACTATGGCTACACCTTC - TRBD1 TRBJ1-2 TRBV5-1
CASSETGPVEGDEQFF TGTGCCAGCAGTGAGACAGGTCCGGTTGAGGGGGATGAGCAGTTCTTC - - TRBJ2-1 TRBV6-1
CASSRQSLAPLYNEQFF TGTGCCAGCAGCCGTCAATCGTTAGCCCCCCTCTACAATGAGCAGTTCTTC - - TRBJ2-1 TRBV7-9
CASSEGAGYGYTF TGTGCCAGCAGTGAAGGGGCCGGCTATGGCTACACCTTC - - TRBJ1-2 TRBV6-1
CASSRLAGDNEQFF TGTGCCAGCAGCAGACTAGCGGGAGACAATGAGCAGTTCTTC - TRBD2 TRBJ2-1 TRBV6-5
CASSFPGGEQYF TGCGCCAGCAGCTTTCCAGGGGGCGAGCAGTACTTC - TRBD1 TRBJ2-7 TRBV5-1
CASSSLAGGIYNEQFF TGCGCCAGCAGCAGTTTGGCGGGAGGTATTTACAATGAGCAGTTCTTC - TRBD2 TRBJ2-1 TRBV10-2
CASSLDGGPTTEAFF TGTGCCAGCAGCTTAGACGGAGGACCAACCACTGAAGCTTTCTTT - - TRBJ1-1 TRBV7-9
CASRKQGAGYGYTF TGTGCCAGCAGAAAACAGGGGGCTGGCTATGGCTACACCTTC - TRBD1 TRBJ1-2 TRBV6-6
CASSRAADSYEQYF TGTGCCAGCTCACGGGCAGCGGACTCCTACGAGCAGTACTTC few - TRBJ2-7 TRBV18
CASTFYPRAYEQYF TGCGCCAGCACCTTCTACCCAAGAGCCTACGAGCAGTACTTC - - TRBJ2-7 TRBV10-1
CASSLVHAGGPKGETQYF TGTGCCAGCAGCTTAGTTCATGCGGGGGGGCCTAAGGGGGAGACCCAGTACTTC - TRBD2 TRBJ2-5 TRBV7-8
CASSYSVSGTDTQYF TGTGCCAGCAGTTACTCGGTATCGGGCACAGATACGCAGTATTTT - - TRBJ2-3 TRBV6-5
CASSLAGVGAYEQYF TGTGCCAGCAGTTTAGCAGGCGTTGGGGCGTACGAGCAGTACTTC - - TRBJ2-7 TRBV27
CASSKQGLAGHEQYF TGTGCCAGCAGTAAACAAGGACTAGCGGGCCACGAGCAGTACTTC - TRBD2 TRBJ2-7 TRBV6-1
CASSPQDNYEQYF TGTGCCAGCAGCCCCCAGGACAACTACGAGCAGTACTTC - - TRBJ2-7 TRBV9
CASSQESVQGNTIYF TGCGCCAGCAGCCAAGAATCAGTGCAGGGAAACACCATATATTTT - - TRBJ1-3 TRBV4-1
CASSAGQQGYNEQFF TGTGCCAGTAGTGCCGGTCAACAGGGCTACAATGAGCAGTTCTTC - - TRBJ2-1 TRBV19
CASSHLRDRATIGNQPQHF TGTGCCAGTAGTCACCTAAGGGACAGGGCTACTATCGGCAATCAGCCCCAGCATTTT - TRBD1 TRBJ1-5 TRBV19
CASRGLDRVGSPLHF TGTGCCAGCAGGGGGCTGGACAGGGTCGGGTCACCCCTCCACTTT - TRBD1 TRBJ1-6 TRBV6-1
CAWSDQGGPYGYTF TGTGCCTGGAGTGACCAAGGGGGCCCTTATGGCTACACCTTC - TRBD1 TRBJ1-2 TRBV30
CASSLGGPSLLGNTIYF TGTGCCAGCAGCTTAGGAGGTCCATCGCTCCTTGGAAACACCATATATTTT - - TRBJ1-3 TRBV5-4
CAWSRDFPEQFF TGTGCCTGGAGCCGGGACTTCCCCGAGCAGTTCTTC once - TRBJ2-1 TRBV30
CASSVILGGQDGEKLFF TGTGCCAGCAGCGTCATACTGGGGGGACAGGACGGAGAAAAACTGTTTTTT - TRBD1 TRBJ1-4 TRBV7-8
CAWRTGYEQYF TGTGCCTGGAGAACAGGGTACGAGCAGTACTTC - - TRBJ2-7 TRBV30
CASSLGGRGNTEAFF TGTGCCAGCAGTTTAGGGGGCCGGGGAAACACTGAAGCTTTCTTT - - TRBJ1-1 TRBV28
CASSGGRGSTDTQYF TGTGCCAGCAGTGGCGGTCGGGGGAGCACAGATACGCAGTATTTT - - TRBJ2-3 TRBV6-1
CASFPGQGNTEAFF TGTGCCAGCTTCCCGGGACAGGGTAACACTGAAGCTTTCTTT - TRBD1 TRBJ1-1 TRBV18
CASSPDWPSNTGELFF TGTGCCAGCAGCCCCGACTGGCCTTCGAACACCGGGGAGCTGTTTTTT - - TRBJ2-2 TRBV7-9
CASSVNVRGEDGYTF TGTGCCAGCAGCGTCAATGTTCGGGGTGAGGATGGCTACACCTTC - - TRBJ1-2 TRBV9
CASSASRTSGYGDEQFF TGTGCCAGCAGCGCTTCTAGGACTAGCGGATATGGGGATGAGCAGTTCTTC - TRBD2 TRBJ2-1 TRBV9
CASRSGTGRNYGYTF TGTGCCAGCAGAAGTGGGACAGGGAGGAACTATGGCTACACCTTC - TRBD1 TRBJ1-2 TRBV7-9
CASSFGTGTYEQYF TGTGCCAGCAGCTTCGGGACAGGGACCTACGAGCAGTACTTC few TRBD1 TRBJ2-7 TRBV5-6
CASSTRVPGVNQETQYF TGCGCCAGCAGCACCAGGGTCCCGGGGGTGAACCAAGAGACCCAGTACTTC - - TRBJ2-5 TRBV5-1
CASSPPQQGRRNEQYF TGTGCCAGCAGCCCGCCCCAACAGGGGCGTCGGAACGAGCAGTACTTC - TRBD1 TRBJ2-7 TRBV11-2
CASSQTGTEAFF TGTGCCAGCAGCCAAACAGGGACTGAAGCTTTCTTT - - TRBJ1-1 TRBV7-9
CASSSSGFIYGYTF TGTGCCAGCAGTTCTTCAGGGTTTATCTATGGCTACACCTTC - - TRBJ1-2 TRBV6-5
CASSLARTGGFEQYF TGTGCCAGCAGCTTAGCAAGGACAGGGGGCTTCGAGCAGTACTTC - TRBD1 TRBJ2-7 TRBV7-9